Here is one TCR beta chain with its context. Roughly 0.45 to 1 ug RNA was reverse transcribed with random hexamers. TCRdb re-called the immunoSEQ multiplex PCR reads with MiXCR, one entry per CDR3 protein. The repertoire holds some 150,000 distinct CDR3 sequences, with roughly 95% as singletons. These data come from a study of CD8 T cells in Susac syndrome. Stable or active relapsing-remitting multiple sclerosis, untreated and meeting revised McDonald criteria, defined the controls. V was clipped by 2 bases and J by 0 bases, with 13 bases between them. Germline V gene sequence: CDR1 GTSNPN, CDR2 SVGIG (reference sequence). The CDR3 consists of 15 residues.

What was sequenced was CD8+ T cells from PBMCs. The sequence was obtained from a human donor with multiple sclerosis. The V gene is TRBV30, the J gene TRBJ1-1; D remains unclear. The DNA for the CDR3 is TGTGCCTGGAGTCCGCACCGATTAATGAACACTGAAGCTTTCTTT. This sequence encodes CAWSPHRLMNTEAFF.